These 21 T cell receptor beta chains were all obtained from the same sample, sequenced in a study of shared clonotypes between healthy human individuals. Clones were read by immunoSEQ multiplex PCR, and TCRdb kept only the in-frame ones, dropping some. The repertoire holds around 480,000 clones, with about three quarters as singletons. Sequenced material: PBMCs. These receptors were obtained from a woman aged 40 to 50 in good health. Some clones in this sample may be carry-over from other donors' samples.

The V gene is TRBV29-1, the J gene TRBJ1-1; weak D call: TRBD1 (6 bases). Trimming cost V 6 bases and J 5 bases, with 16 bases left between them. Germline V gene data show CDR1 as SQVTM and CDR2 as ANQGSEA. CDR3 size: 13 residues. CDR3 sequence: CSVDHLQGTEAFF. In DNA form, the CDR3 reads TGCAGCGTCGACCACCTACAGGGAACTGAAGCTTTCTTT.

J is TRBJ1-5 and V is TRBV2, with D hard to call. CDR1 is SNHLY, CDR2 FYNNEI, per germline. The CDR3 extends over 16 amino acids. The V end lost 2 bases, the J end lost 2 bases, and 13 bases lay between the germline ends. The CDR3 DNA reads as TGTGCCAGCAGTGAATCGGAGGGATGGGGCAATCAGCCCCAGCATTTT. It yields the protein CASSESEGWGNQPQHF. Filled out from reference TRBV2 and TRBJ1-5, the complete variable domain reads EPEVTQTPSHQVTQMGQEVILRCVPISNHLYFYWYRQILGQKVEFLVSFYNNEISEKSEIFDDQFSVERPDGSNFTLKIRSTKLEDSAMYFCASSESEGWGNQPQHFGDGTRLSIL.

The rearrangement joins TRBV30 to TRBJ1-5; D ambiguous. V lost 3 bases and J lost 3, with 6 bases in between. This CDR3 spans 12 amino acids. From germline, CDR1 is GTSNPN and CDR2 SVGIG (reference sequence). In DNA form, the CDR3 reads TGTGCCTGGAGCCCCACCAATCAGCCCCAGCATTTT. Translating gives CAWSPTNQPQHF.

This clone has more than one count but fewer than ten. Other nucleotide sequences in the sample specify the same CDR3. The rearrangement joins TRBV11-2 to TRBJ2-7; D not certain. Germline CDR1 and CDR2: SGHAT and FQNNGV. The CDR3 loop spans 12 amino acids. V lost 2 bases, J lost 3 bases, and 5 bases lay in between. The CDR3 DNA reads TGTGCCAGCAGCTTAAGTAGCTACGAGCAGTACTTC. Translated, it gives CASSLSSYEQYF.

The V and J genes are TRBV19 and TRBJ2-7, with D perhaps matching TRBD2 (5 bases). Per the germline V gene, CDR1 is LNHDA and CDR2 is SQIVND (reference sequence). V lost 4 bases and J lost 1, with 17 bases in between. CDR3 size: 16 residues. CDR3 coding DNA: TGTGCCAGTAGTACCCTGATTGGAGGCTCTTCCTACGAGCAGTACTTC. Translated, it gives CASSTLIGGSSYEQYF.

The J gene is TRBJ2-7, the V gene TRBV18; D is perhaps TRBD1 (6 bases). Germline CDR1 and CDR2: KGHSH and LQKENI. CDR3 length: 13 amino acids. Trimming cost V 2 bases and J 7 bases, with 12 bases left between them. This chain's CDR3 is CASSPSRDTEQYF. CDR3 DNA: TGTGCCAGCTCACCATCCAGGGACACTGAGCAGTACTTC. Using reference TRBV18 and TRBJ2-7 for the parts outside the CDR3, the full variable domain is NAGVMQNPRHLVRRRGQEARLRCSPMKGHSHVYWYRQLPEEGLKFMVYLQKENIIDESGMPKERFSAEFPKEGPSILRIQQVVRGDSAAYFCASSPSRDTEQYFGPGTRLTVT.

This chain uses TRBV10-3 with TRBJ2-5, with unresolved D. Germline-derived CDR1 and CDR2 are ENHRY and SYGVKD. Trimming stripped 2 bases from V and 4 bases from J, with 5 bases between. The CDR3 loop spans 12 amino acids. The CDR3 region has the DNA TGTGCCATCAGTGAGGGCGGAGAGACCCAGTACTTC. The encoded protein is CAISEGGETQYF.

This chain uses TRBV15 with TRBJ1-4, with D maybe TRBD1 (6 bases). The CDR3 sequence is 16 residues long. Trimming took off 0 bases at V and 0 bases at J, with 8 bases between the two ends. Germline CDR1 and CDR2: LNHNV and YYDKDF (reference sequence). The CDR3 reads CATSRDRGATNEKLFF. The CDR3 DNA reads TGTGCCACCAGCAGAGATAGGGGGGCAACTAATGAAAAACTGTTTTTT.

The rearrangement joins TRBV15 to TRBJ2-1; the D gene is possibly TRBD1 (5 bases). The CDR3 extends over 14 amino acids. Between the trimmed V and J ends, which lost 0 bases and 4 bases, there was a span of 7 bases. Germline V gene data show CDR1 as LNHNV and CDR2 as YYDKDF (reference sequence). CDR3 sequence reads: CATSREGAYNEQFF. The CDR3 nucleotides are TGTGCCACCAGCAGAGAAGGGGCATACAATGAGCAGTTCTTC.

The V and J genes are TRBV28 and TRBJ1-5; 8 bases are a match to TRBD1. In germline, CDR1 is MDHEN, CDR2 SYDVKM. The CDR3 sequence is 14 residues long. Trimming cost V 6 bases and J 3 bases; bases outside gene matches: 4. This chain's CDR3 is CASRQQGVNQPQHF. CDR3 in DNA: TGTGCCAGCAGGCAACAGGGGGTCAATCAGCCCCAGCATTTT.

Only a few counts were recorded for this clone. The rearrangement uses TRBV29-1 and TRBJ2-5; D not resolved. The CDR3 runs to 11 residues. Germline V lookup: CDR1 SQVTM, CDR2 ANQGSEA. The ends were cut back, 3 bases at V and 5 bases at J, with 7 bases in the middle. DNA of the CDR3: TGCAGCGTTGAGTCTGCGGAGACCCAGTACTTC. Translation: CSVESAETQYF. Full variable domain (missing parts from reference TRBV29-1 and TRBJ2-5): SAVISQKPSRDICQRGTSLTIQCQVDSQVTMMFWYRQQPGQSLTLIATANQGSEATYESGFVIDKFPISRPNLTFSTLTVSNMSPEDSSIYLCSVESAETQYFGPGTRLLVL.

Comment on this clone: A much larger clone is a single base away; this may be a read error. This sample includes further DNA sequences coding for the same CDR3. The chain employs TRBV7-8 and TRBJ2-5; D remains unclear. The germline CDR1 and CDR2 sequences are SGHVS and FQNEAQ. This CDR3 has 11 residues. Deletions cut 3 bases from V and 5 bases from J, with 4 bases between. The CDR3 spells CASSFGETQYF. The DNA of the CDR3 is TGTGCCAGCAGCTTTGGGGAGACCCAGTACTTC. Full variable domain (rest looked up from reference TRBV7-8 and TRBJ2-5): GAGVSQSPRYKVAKRGQDVALRCDPISGHVSLFWYQQALGQGPEFLTYFQNEAQLDKSGLPSDRFFAERPEGSVSTLKIQRTQQEDSAVYLCASSFGETQYFGPGTRLLVL.

The chain is built from TRBV30 and TRBJ2-7; D perhaps matches TRBD1 (6 bases). The CDR3 has 14 residues. Germline CDR1 GTSNPN, CDR2 SVGIG (reference sequence). Trimming took 0 bases from V and 7 from J, leaving 16 bases between them. The CDR3 here is CAWSVSRTTGEQYF. The CDR3 region has the DNA TGTGCCTGGAGTGTATCCCGGACAACAGGGGAGCAGTACTTC.

The chain couples TRBV10-2 to TRBJ2-7; no reliable D call. Trimming stripped 3 bases from V and 4 bases from J, with 4 bases between. There are 11 residues in the CDR3. CDR1 and CDR2 (germline): WSHSY, SAAADI. The CDR3 DNA reads TGCGCCAGCAGTGATATGTACGAGCAGTACTTC. Amino acid sequence: CASSDMYEQYF.

The table lists this clone with a count of one. V is TRBV2 and J is TRBJ2-5; D ambiguous. This CDR3 has 13 residues. Germline CDR1 and CDR2: SNHLY and FYNNEI. V gave up 7 bases and J gave up 0 bases, with 9 bases separating them. The CDR3 reads CASKRSNQETQYF. CDR3 DNA: TGTGCCAGCAAGCGCAGCAACCAAGAGACCCAGTACTTC. The full variable domain, its missing parts supplied by reference TRBV2 and TRBJ2-5, is EPEVTQTPSHQVTQMGQEVILRCVPISNHLYFYWYRQILGQKVEFLVSFYNNEISEKSEIFDDQFSVERPDGSNFTLKIRSTKLEDSAMYFCASKRSNQETQYFGPGTRLLVL.

This chain joins TRBV6-5 and TRBJ1-1; 7 positions match TRBD1. The CDR3 has 14 residues. V was clipped by 5 bases and J by 1 base; unmatched bases: 4. Germline V gene lookup returns CDR1 MNHEY and CDR2 SVGAGI. The CDR3 loop is CASSGQVWNTEAFF. The CDR3 region has the DNA TGTGCCAGCAGTGGACAGGTCTGGAACACTGAAGCTTTCTTT.

The J gene is TRBJ1-4, the V gene TRBV2, with TRBD1 matching over 8 bases. Germline assignment: CDR1 SNHLY and CDR2 FYNNEI. With V trimmed by 7 bases and J by 6 bases, 10 bases remained unmatched. CDR3 length: 15 residues. In DNA, the CDR3 is TGTGCCAGCATAATCAGAGACAGGGGTGATGAAAAACTGTTTTTT. It translates to CASIIRDRGDEKLFF.

CDR3 amino acids: CASSLLGRLFF. CDR3 bases: TGTGCCAGCAGCTTACTAGGAAGGCTGTTTTTT. The J gene is TRBJ2-2, the V gene TRBV7-2; D gene uncertain. The V end lost 2 bases, the J end lost 13 bases, and 8 bases lay between the germline ends. Per the germline V gene, CDR1 is SGHTA and CDR2 is FQGNSA. This CDR3 has 11 amino acids. The full variable domain, rest sourced from reference TRBV7-2 and TRBJ2-2, is GAGVSQSPSNKVTEKGKDVELRCDPISGHTALYWYRQSLGQGLEFLIYFQGNSAPDKSGLPSDRFSAERTGGSVSTLTIQRTQQEDSAVYLCASSLLGRLFFGEGSRLTVL.

Here the CDR3 reads CASSLVPGVGYEQYF. The CDR3 DNA is TGTGCCAGCAGCTTAGTACCGGGAGTGGGGTACGAGCAGTACTTC. The genes are TRBV7-2 and TRBJ2-7; D is possibly TRBD2 (6 bases). Trimming took off 1 base at V and 4 bases at J, with 14 bases between the two ends. CDR1 and CDR2 from the germline V gene are SGHTA and FQGNSA. The CDR3 runs to 15 residues.

This clone was counted at least ten times. The V gene is TRBV9, the J gene TRBJ2-2, with a possible D match to TRBD2 (5 bases). CDR1 and CDR2 from the germline V gene are SGDLS and YYNGEE. V lost 0 bases and J 7 bases, leaving 19 bases between the germline ends. This CDR3 has 17 residues. The DNA of the CDR3 is TGTGCCAGCAGCGTAGAAGGTGGACTCCGAGAGGGCGGGGAGCTGTTTTTT. Translation: CASSVEGGLREGGELFF.

V is TRBV5-1 and J is TRBJ2-4, with 7 bases lining up with TRBD2. The germline CDR1 and CDR2 sequences are SGHRS and YFSETQ. The CDR3 is 15 amino acids. J gave up 8 bases and V 4 bases, and 12 bases lay outside the gene matches. CDR3 sequence: CASSAGEPTRDIQYF. The CDR3 DNA is TGCGCCAGCAGCGCGGGGGAACCTACGCGGGACATTCAGTACTTC. Together with reference TRBV5-1 and TRBJ2-4, the CDR3 gives the full variable domain: KAGVTQTPRYLIKTRGQQVTLSCSPISGHRSVSWYQQTPGQGLQFLFEYFSETQRNKGNFPGRFSGRQFSNSRSEMNVSTLELGDSALYLCASSAGEPTRDIQYFGAGTRLSVL.